These 27 T cell receptor beta chains share one sample of origin, sequenced in a study of monozygotic twins with inflammatory bowel disease. TCRdb reprocessed the 5' RACE reads, with one entry per CDR3 protein and no DNA. The data show 400,000 to 500,000 distinct CDR3 sequences, and the top ten clones hold 2% to 3%. The sample taken for sequencing was blood. The receptors were gathered from a human donor with ulcerative colitis or Crohn's disease, or a healthy co-twin of an affected twin (not recorded which).

V and J are TRBV27 and TRBJ2-1. The CDR3 covers 14 residues. Germline values: CDR1 MNHEY, CDR2 SMNVEV (reference sequence). CDR3 amino acids: CASSMGLLNNEQFF.

The rearrangement links TRBV29-1 to TRBJ2-7. The CDR3 totals 12 residues. Germline values: CDR1 SQVTM, CDR2 ANQGSEA. The CDR3 is CSVDFSGYEQYF.

This CDR3 reads CSARDRGEALREQFF. This chain links TRBV20-1 with TRBJ2-1; TCRdb designates TRBD2, a call that cannot be tested without DNA. The CDR3 is made up of 15 amino acids. Per the germline V gene, CDR1 is DFQATT and CDR2 is SNEGSKA (reference sequence).

V gene TRBV14 combines with J gene TRBJ2-5; TCRdb designates TRBD2, a call that cannot be tested without DNA. Per the germline V gene, CDR1 is SGHDN and CDR2 is FVKESK. The CDR3 runs 15 residues. The CDR3 is CASSQDSGGARGQYF.

The rearrangement joins TRBV4-3 to TRBJ2-1. CDR1 and CDR2 from the germline V gene are LGHNA and YSLEER. The CDR3 runs 12 residues. Here the CDR3 reads CASSQGPHEQFF.

The V gene is TRBV5-1, the J gene TRBJ2-2; TCRdb picks TRBD2, but there is no DNA to check that call. CDR3 length: 17 residues. CDR1 SGHRS and CDR2 YFSETQ come from the germline V gene. The CDR3 reads CASSRSSGGLNTGELFF.

The V and J genes are TRBV10-3 and TRBJ2-7; no DNA is available, so the TRBD2 call from TCRdb remains unchecked. The CDR3 is 16 residues long. CDR1 and CDR2 from the germline V gene are ENHRY and SYGVKD. This CDR3 is CAISESRLAGVIEQYF.

This rearrangement joins TRBV27 to TRBJ2-1; TCRdb outputs TRBD2, but without DNA this stays unchecked. This CDR3 has 18 residues. Germline V gene sequence: CDR1 MNHEY, CDR2 SMNVEV (reference sequence). CDR3 loop: CASSPFGGGIAFYNEQFF.

The chain joins TRBV2 to TRBJ2-2; the D call of TRBD1 rests on TCRdb alone, since no DNA is present to check it. The length of the CDR3 is 15 residues. Germline V gene sequence: CDR1 SNHLY, CDR2 FYNNEI. The CDR3 spells CASSLETDRTGELFF.

The J gene is TRBJ2-7, the V gene TRBV7-9; with no DNA, the TCRdb D assignment of TRBD2 cannot be verified. Germline CDR1 SEHNR, CDR2 FQNEAQ (reference sequence). CDR3 length: 16 amino acids. CDR3: CASSPRGLHNKREQYF.

This chain's CDR3 is CAISETSMETQYF. The chain recombines TRBV10-3 with TRBJ2-5; the TCRdb D gene call, TRBD2, has no DNA to confirm it. Germline V gene data show CDR1 as ENHRY and CDR2 as SYGVKD. The CDR3 extends over 13 amino acids.

This sequence joins TRBV5-5 and TRBJ2-7. The germline V gene encodes CDR1 SGHKS and CDR2 YYEKEE (reference sequence). The CDR3 is 14 amino acids. CDR3 loop: CASSEAIPTYEQYF.

The genes are TRBV24-1 and TRBJ1-6; the TCRdb D gene call, TRBD1, has no DNA to confirm it. The CDR3 length is 16 residues. Germline CDR1 is KGHDR and CDR2 is SFDVKD. The CDR3 protein is CATSDLTGNMDSPLHF.

The chain combines TRBV5-5 with TRBJ2-7; TCRdb designates TRBD1, a call that cannot be tested without DNA. The CDR3 totals 13 residues. Germline values: CDR1 SGHKS, CDR2 YYEKEE (reference sequence). CDR3 in amino acids: CASRTGQGNEQYF.

This chain links TRBV27 with TRBJ1-1. This CDR3 has 14 amino acids. The germline gives CDR1 MNHEY, CDR2 SMNVEV (reference sequence). CDR3 residues: CASSEIGLNTEAFF.

This sequence joins TRBV7-9 and TRBJ1-5. This CDR3 has 12 residues. Germline V gives CDR1 SEHNR, CDR2 FQNEAQ (reference sequence). This chain's CDR3 is CASSISNQPQHF.

The V gene is TRBV4-3, the J gene TRBJ2-5; lacking DNA, the TRBD2 call made by TCRdb goes unchecked. The germline CDR1 and CDR2 sequences are LGHNA and YSLEER. The CDR3 contains 13 residues. CDR3: CASSRDSVETQYF.

This chain uses TRBV27 with TRBJ2-5; TCRdb indicates TRBD1, and absent DNA this call remains unverified. The length of the CDR3 is 16 residues. CDR1 MNHEY and CDR2 SMNVEV come from the germline V gene (reference sequence). This chain's CDR3 is CASSDRDGGVEGTQYF.

The chain carries TRBV30 and TRBJ2-2; no DNA is available, so the TRBD2 call from TCRdb remains unchecked. The CDR3 is made up of 17 amino acids. Germline V CDR1 and CDR2: GTSNPN, SVGIG (reference sequence). This CDR3 is CAWSGPGVAENTGELFF. The full variable domain, its missing parts supplied by reference TRBV30 and TRBJ2-2, is SQTIHQWPATLVQPVGSPLSLECTVEGTSNPNLYWYRQAAGRGLQLLFYSVGIGQISSEVPQNLSASRPQDRQFILSSKKLLLSDSGFYLCAWSGPGVAENTGELFFGEGSRLTVL.

V is TRBV12-3 or TRBV12-4 and J is TRBJ1-2. The CDR3 extends over 14 amino acids. This CDR3 reads CASSFMPGGYGYTF.

This sequence joins TRBV9 and TRBJ2-1; there is no DNA to check the TCRdb D call of TRBD2. CDR1 and CDR2 (germline): SGDLS, YYNGEE. This CDR3 has 15 amino acids. CDR3: CASSTRTRPLDEQFF. Variable domain in full (rest from reference TRBV9 and TRBJ2-1): DSGVTQTPKHLITATGQRVTLRCSPRSGDLSVYWYQQSLDQGLQFLIQYYNGEERAKGNILERFSAQQFPDLHSELNLSSLELGDSALYFCASSTRTRPLDEQFFGPGTRLTVL.

The V gene is TRBV7-2, the J gene TRBJ2-5; the TRBD1 assignment by TCRdb is unverifiable without DNA. The CDR3 consists of 15 residues. Per the germline V gene, CDR1 is SGHTA and CDR2 is FQGNSA. The CDR3 sequence: CASSLDSGVQETQYF.

The rearrangement joins TRBV5-1 to TRBJ2-3; TCRdb proposes TRBD2, but this gene call is untestable without DNA. Germline V CDR1 and CDR2: SGHRS, YFSETQ. This CDR3 is 17 amino acids long. CDR3 in amino acids: CASSSGTSGGGSDTQYF.

The V and J genes are TRBV5-4 and TRBJ2-1; TCRdb calls TRBD1, which cannot be checked without DNA. CDR1 is SGHNT, CDR2 YYREEE, per germline (reference sequence). The CDR3 covers 13 residues. CDR3 protein: CASSWARQGEQFF. Full variable domain (remainder filled in from reference TRBV5-4 and TRBJ2-1): ETGVTQSPTHLIKTRGQQVTLRCSSQSGHNTVSWYQQALGQGPQFIFQYYREEENGRGNFPPRFSGLQFPNYSSELNVNALELDDSALYLCASSWARQGEQFFGPGTRLTVL.

V and J are TRBV20-1 and TRBJ1-4; the TCRdb D gene call, TRBD1, has no DNA to confirm it. Germline assignment: CDR1 DFQATT and CDR2 SNEGSKA (reference sequence). CDR3 length: 13 amino acids. This CDR3 is CSALQGLKEKLFF.

The chain uses TRBV7-3 and TRBJ2-2. CDR3 size: 13 residues. Looked up from germline, CDR1 is SGHTA and CDR2 is FQGTGA. The CDR3: CASSSTPGGELFF.

This chain uses TRBV27 with TRBJ1-3; the TCRdb call, TRBD1, lacks DNA for checking. Germline V gives CDR1 MNHEY, CDR2 SMNVEV (reference sequence). This CDR3 comprises 16 residues. This CDR3 is CASSAPTGAGGNTIYF.